Listed below are T cell receptor beta chains from one sample, sequenced in a study of blood T cell repertoires in COVID-19. Data came from immunoSEQ multiplex PCR; TCRdb stores just in-frame clones and leaves some out. Of more than 95,000 clones in the sample, around 92% were seen once. Sequencing was done on a sample of peripheral blood. Receptors were obtained from a woman aged 60-70 years with acute or convalescent COVID-19. The CDR3 runs from the conserved cysteine through the conserved F or W. The order of the fields is J gene, clone size, V gene, D gene, CDR3 DNA, CDR3 protein. D genes are given only for firm matches. Size tells how often a clone was seen (once, few, many) or the class of an expanded clone, and some rows leave it out.

TRBJ1-2	.	TRBV21-1	.	TGTGCCAGCAGTTCTGGGGCCACTAAAGGCTACACCTTC	CASSSGATKGYTF
TRBJ1-1	.	TRBV7-9	.	TGTGCCAGCAGCTTAGTCGGGGGGGACACTGAAGCTTTCTTT	CASSLVGGDTEAFF
TRBJ2-1	.	TRBV10-3	TRBD1	TGTGCCATCAGCCCACAGGGGTCCTACAATGAGCAGTTCTTC	CAISPQGSYNEQFF
TRBJ2-7	.	TRBV6-6	.	TGTGCCAGCAGCTTGGGTTTTGGGGGGGAGCAGTACTTC	CASSLGFGGEQYF
TRBJ1-1	.	TRBV7-2	TRBD1	TGTGCCAGCAGCCAGTACAGGGGTGGGAGCACTGAAGCTTTCTTT	CASSQYRGGSTEAFF
TRBJ2-3	.	TRBV4-2	TRBD2	TGTGCCAGCAGCCAAGGAGCGGGAGGCCGCACAGATACGCAGTATTTT	CASSQGAGGRTDTQYF
TRBJ2-7	few	TRBV7-9	TRBD2	TGTGCCAGCAGCACAAGCCTAGCGGGAGTTGCCGAGCAGTACTTC	CASSTSLAGVAEQYF
TRBJ1-2	.	TRBV19	.	TGTGCCAGTAGCCTGGGACTTCCTTATGGCTACACCTTC	CASSLGLPYGYTF
TRBJ2-3	.	TRBV28	TRBD2	TGTGCCAGCAGTTTTCTAGCGGGAACAGATACGCAGTATTTT	CASSFLAGTDTQYF
TRBJ1-2	.	TRBV9	TRBD1	TGTGCCAGCAGCGTAGATGGGACAGGAGCTGGCTACACCTTC	CASSVDGTGAGYTF
TRBJ1-5	.	TRBV12-3/TRBV12-4	.	TGTGCCAGCAGTTTTAATAGCAATCAGCCCCAGCATTTT	CASSFNSNQPQHF
TRBJ1-1	.	TRBV2	.	TGTGCCAGCAGTGAAGCTTCTATAAACACTGAAGCTTTCTTT	CASSEASINTEAFF
TRBJ2-1	.	TRBV5-1	.	TGCGCCAGCAGCTTTGGAGGGCAAGGAAGCGATGAGCAGTTCTTC	CASSFGGQGSDEQFF
TRBJ1-1	few	TRBV28	.	TGTGCCAGCAGTTTCCGGGCAGGGAGGACTGAAGCTTTCTTT	CASSFRAGRTEAFF
TRBJ1-5	.	TRBV6-1	.	TGTGCCAGCAGTGAATACACTTTCAGGGTGAGAAATTCTCAGCCCCAGCATTTT	CASSEYTFRVRNSQPQHF